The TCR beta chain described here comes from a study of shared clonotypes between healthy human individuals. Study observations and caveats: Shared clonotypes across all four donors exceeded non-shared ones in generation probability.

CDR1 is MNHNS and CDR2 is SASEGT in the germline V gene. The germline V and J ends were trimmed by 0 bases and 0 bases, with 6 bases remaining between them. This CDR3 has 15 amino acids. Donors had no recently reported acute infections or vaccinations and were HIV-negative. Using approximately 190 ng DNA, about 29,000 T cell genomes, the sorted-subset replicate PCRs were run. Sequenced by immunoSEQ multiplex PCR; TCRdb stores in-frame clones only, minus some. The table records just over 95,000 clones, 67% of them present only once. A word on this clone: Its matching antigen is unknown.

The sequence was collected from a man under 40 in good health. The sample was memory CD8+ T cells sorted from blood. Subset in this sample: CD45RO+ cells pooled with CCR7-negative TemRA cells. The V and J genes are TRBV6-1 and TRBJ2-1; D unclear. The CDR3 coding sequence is TGTGCCAGCAGTGAAGCGGACGGCTCCTACAATGAGCAGTTCTTC. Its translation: CASSEADGSYNEQFF.